The 13 T cell receptor beta chains in this list originate from one sample, sequenced in a study of early T cells in non-severe SARS-CoV-2 infection (dated by TCRdb to the early 2020s). Library construction relied on 5' RACE. The sequencer was a NextSeq 500. TCRdb trimmed the raw reads at Q25, called clones with MiXCR and kept productive beta chains. Each CDR3 protein appears once, grouped with its most common genes and DNA. For this sample there are 90,000 to 120,000 distinct CDR3 sequences; more than 9.5% appear just once. The ten largest clones add up to under 9% of the sample. Sequenced: whole blood. All receptors derive from an adult who was a healthcare worker with PCR-confirmed SARS-CoV-2 infection or an uninfected control (not recorded which).

In regard to this clonotype: A read error may produce the germline difference seen at one junction end. The chain uses TRBV28 and TRBJ2-1; D may be TRBD2 (5 bases). Germline V gives CDR1 MDHEN, CDR2 SYDVKM. The CDR3 is made up of 12 amino acids. The CDR3 loop is CVSSLGINEQFF. In DNA form, the CDR3 reads TGTGTCAGCAGTCTCGGGATCAATGAGCAGTTCTTC.

This clonotype has only a few counts. The rearrangement joins TRBV20-1 to TRBJ1-6; 7 positions agree with TRBD1. The CDR3 runs 13 residues. Looked up from germline, CDR1 is DFQATT and CDR2 is SNEGSKA (reference sequence). V gave up 6 bases and J gave up 10 bases; unmatched junction bases: 9. CDR3 sequence: CSARRQGGSPLHF. CDR3 DNA sequence: TGCAGTGCGAGAAGACAGGGTGGATCACCCCTCCACTTT.

This clonotype was observed at least ten times. CDR3: CAGQPDSRSYNEQFF. The CDR3 coding sequence is TGTGCCGGCCAACCAGACAGCCGCTCCTACAATGAGCAGTTCTTC. The chain uses TRBV2 and TRBJ2-1, with D possibly being TRBD1 (5 bases). Trimming took off 11 bases at V and 0 bases at J, with 17 bases between the two ends. The CDR3 length is 15 residues. The germline CDR1 and CDR2 sequences are SNHLY and FYNNEI.

This chain connects TRBV18 to TRBJ2-7; no clear D. The CDR3 runs 11 residues. Germline V lookup: CDR1 KGHSH, CDR2 LQKENI. Trimming stripped 6 bases from V and 6 bases from J, with 9 bases between. The CDR3 loop reads CASSDPPEQYF. The CDR3 nucleotides are TGTGCCAGCTCTGATCCGCCCGAGCAGTACTTC.

The chain joins TRBV12-3 or TRBV12-4 to TRBJ2-4; no reliable D call. This CDR3 comprises 14 residues. V was clipped by 3 bases and J by 1 base, with 7 bases between them. The CDR3 is CASSLGAAKNIQYF. The DNA of the CDR3 is TGTGCCAGCAGTTTGGGCGCGGCCAAAAACATTCAGTACTTC.

Here the CDR3 DNA reads TGTGCCATCAGAGGGGGGGGCTCCTACGAGCAGTACTTC. This sequence encodes CAIRGGGSYEQYF. The chain recombines TRBV10-3 with TRBJ2-7; a possible D gene is TRBD2 (7 bases). V was clipped by 6 bases and J by 0 bases, with 9 bases between them. Germline CDR1 ENHRY, CDR2 SYGVKD. The CDR3 totals 13 residues.

In its sample, this clonotype was seen a few times. The junction departs from germline at one end; a sequencing error may be responsible. The CDR3 DNA follows: TGTGTCAGCAGCTTAGGACGGTTCACTCACTCCTACAATGAGCAGTTCTTC. This gives the protein CVSSLGRFTHSYNEQFF. The V gene is TRBV7-8, the J gene TRBJ2-1; the D is unclear. The CDR3 sequence is 17 residues long. CDR1 is SGHVS and CDR2 is FQNEAQ in the germline V gene.

The V call is TRBV12-3 or TRBV12-4, the J call TRBJ2-1, with D hard to call. The length of the CDR3 is 13 residues. The V end lost 3 bases, the J end lost 4 bases, and 7 bases lay between the germline ends. CDR3 nucleotides: TGTGCCAGCAGTTTTTCTACTTACAATGAGCAGTTCTTC. Translated: CASSFSTYNEQFF.

This clonotype was observed a few times. The rearrangement uses TRBV5-1 and TRBJ2-1, with D unclear. Trimming shortened V by 1 base and J by 2 bases, and 4 bases separated the two germline ends. The CDR3 runs 13 residues. Per germline, CDR1 SGHRS and CDR2 YFSETQ. The CDR3 protein is CASSLWTYNEQFF. CDR3 nucleotide sequence: TGCGCCAGCAGCTTGTGGACCTACAATGAGCAGTTCTTC.

This clonotype occurred many times. The chain is built from TRBV15 and TRBJ1-2; 8 nucleotides line up with TRBD1. The CDR3 has 16 amino acids. Germline trimming cut 1 base from V and 4 bases from J; bases unmatched to any gene: 8. The V gene's germline CDR1 is LNHNV and CDR2 YYDKDF (reference sequence). The chain's CDR3 is CATSRASGQAPYGYTF. CDR3 coding DNA: TGTGCCACCAGCAGAGCATCGGGACAGGCCCCCTATGGCTACACCTTC.

The chain couples TRBV6-6 to TRBJ2-7; a possible D gene is TRBD2 (6 bases). The V and J ends lost 4 bases and 2 bases respectively, with 15 bases between them. The CDR3 has 15 amino acids. From germline, CDR1 is MNHNY and CDR2 SVGAGI (reference sequence). CDR3 protein: CASSSSQAGTYEQYF. CDR3 sequence (DNA): TGTGCCAGCAGTTCCTCCCAGGCGGGGACCTACGAGCAGTACTTC.

This clonotype has ten or more counts. This chain joins TRBV5-6 and TRBJ2-2; D call uncertain. Germline CDR1 and CDR2: SGHDT and YYEEEE. This CDR3 is built from 16 residues. Trimming removed 2 bases from V and 1 base from J, with 12 bases in between. Written as DNA, the CDR3 is TGTGCCAGCAGCTTAACTCCTTTATTGAACACCGGGGAGCTGTTTTTT. It specifies CASSLTPLLNTGELFF.

This clonotype has just a few counts. V gene TRBV9 combines with J gene TRBJ1-6, with D possibly being TRBD1 (5 bases). V was cut by 0 bases and J by 4 bases, with 11 bases left in between. Per the germline V gene, CDR1 is SGDLS and CDR2 is YYNGEE. The CDR3 is made up of 16 amino acids. DNA of the CDR3: TGTGCCAGCAGCGTAGGTTTGGGGACTTATAATTCACCCCTCCACTTT. Protein product: CASSVGLGTYNSPLHF.